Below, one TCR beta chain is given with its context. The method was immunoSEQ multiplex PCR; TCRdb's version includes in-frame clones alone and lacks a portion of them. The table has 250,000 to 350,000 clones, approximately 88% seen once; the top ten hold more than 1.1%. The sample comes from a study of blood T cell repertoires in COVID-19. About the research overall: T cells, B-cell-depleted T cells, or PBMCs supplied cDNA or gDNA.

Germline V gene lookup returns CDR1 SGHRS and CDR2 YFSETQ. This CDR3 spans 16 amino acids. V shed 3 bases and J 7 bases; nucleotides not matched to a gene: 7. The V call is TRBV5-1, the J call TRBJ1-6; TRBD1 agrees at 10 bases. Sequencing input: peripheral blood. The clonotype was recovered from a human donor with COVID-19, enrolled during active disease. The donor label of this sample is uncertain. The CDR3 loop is CASSWTGGSGNSPLHF. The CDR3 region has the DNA TGCGCCAGCAGCTGGACAGGGGGTTCGGGGAATTCACCCCTCCACTTT.